The clone carrying this T cell receptor beta chain was counted between two and nine times. What it binds is not known. This sample was included in a study of blood T cells in healthy people across ages. Findings and caveats of the study: Significant beta diversity loss was already apparent by age approximately 38, declining roughly linearly. Shifts in expanded clonotypes may have been confounded by donor CMV status, which was unknown.

Alongside a J-beta primer mix, a sample-barcoded 5' primer served in a second PCR lasting about 7 to 11 cycles. MiXCR, applied by TCRdb to the 5' RACE reads, yields one record per CDR3 protein. The sample lists about 670,000 distinct CDR3 sequences, approximately 40% seen once, with about 30% in the top ten. The donors, aged about 6 to 90, were healthy Caucasians from Russia. CDR1 is SGHDN, CDR2 FVKESK, per germline. The CDR3 is 15 residues long. Trimming cost V 4 bases and J 1 base, with 13 bases left between them. The V call is TRBV14, the J call TRBJ1-2; perhaps TRBD1 as D (5 bases). The sample was blood. The sequence was collected from a man aged 80 or over in good health. CDR3 protein: CASSPRGSINYGYTF. The CDR3 DNA reads as TGTGCCAGCAGCCCGCGGGGGAGCATTAACTATGGCTACACCTTC.